These 23 T cell receptor beta chains originate from one sample sequenced in a study of blood T cell repertoires in COVID-19. Sequenced by immunoSEQ multiplex PCR; TCRdb stores in-frame clones only, minus some. The profile shows over 150,000 clones, around 82% of them singletons. The sequenced material came from peripheral blood. The receptors were sampled from a woman of 80 years or more with acute or convalescent COVID-19.

Written as DNA, the CDR3 is TGTGCCAGTAGTATCGGGACTAGTCAGGTAGATACGCAGTATTTT. Translated: CASSIGTSQVDTQYF. The chain uses TRBV19 and TRBJ2-3, with 8 bases identical to TRBD2. J was trimmed by 5 bases and V by 3 bases; bases with no gene match: 7. The germline gives CDR1 LNHDA, CDR2 SQIVND (reference sequence). The CDR3 loop spans 15 amino acids.

A remark on this clone: No DNA is shown, since the ends of the CDR3 on it are uncertain; the CDR3 is the one TCRdb lists. The V and J genes are TRBV7-9 and TRBJ2-1; TRBD1 is taken as the D call from the table, unchecked against the DNA. Germline V CDR1 and CDR2: SEHNR, FQNEAQ (reference sequence). The CDR3 has 14 amino acids, counting both end residues. Here the CDR3 reads CASSWGGGSPRPFF.

The chain joins TRBV10-3 to TRBJ2-1; 8 bases are a match to TRBD1. CDR3 length: 16 amino acids. The V gene's germline CDR1 is ENHRY and CDR2 SYGVKD. Trimming removed 7 bases from V and 5 bases from J; junction bases left unmatched: 13. The CDR3 loop is CAITPVAGQGHNEQFF. The CDR3 DNA follows: TGTGCCATCACCCCAGTGGCCGGACAGGGTCACAATGAGCAGTTCTTC.

This chain connects TRBV5-5 to TRBJ1-2; D gene uncertain. The germline V and J ends were trimmed by 4 bases and 5 bases, with 9 bases remaining between them. CDR3 size: 12 residues. Germline V gene lookup returns CDR1 SGHKS and CDR2 YYEKEE (reference sequence). The CDR3 DNA sequence: TGTGCCAGCAGCCCTCGGGAGTATGGCTACACCTTC. As protein: CASSPREYGYTF. The full variable domain, in which reference TRBV5-5 and TRBJ1-2 provide the parts outside the CDR3, is DAGVTQSPTHLIKTRGQQVTLRCSPISGHKSVSWYQQVLGQGPQFIFQYYEKEERGRGNFPDRFSARQFPNYSSELNVNALLLGDSALYLCASSPREYGYTFGSGTRLTVV.

CDR3 in amino acids: CATSRGQGIQYF. For the CDR3, the DNA is TGTGCCACCAGCAGAGGACAGGGCATTCAGTACTTC. The V gene is TRBV15, the J gene TRBJ2-4, with 7 bases aligning to TRBD1. V shed 1 base, J shed 9 bases, and the junction held 0 bases outside the gene matches. CDR3 length: 12 residues. Germline V gives CDR1 LNHNV, CDR2 YYDKDF (reference sequence).

The V call is TRBV10-3, the J call TRBJ1-3; D is undetermined. There are 15 residues in the CDR3. Germline V lookup: CDR1 ENHRY, CDR2 SYGVKD. Trimming cost V 0 bases and J 0 bases, with 6 bases left between them. CDR3 in amino acids: CAISESRVSGNTIYF. In DNA form, the CDR3 reads TGTGCCATCAGTGAGTCGCGGGTCTCTGGAAACACCATATATTTT.

The chain uses TRBV6-6 and TRBJ2-7, with 8 bases identical to TRBD1. The CDR3 extends over 16 amino acids. Germline loops: CDR1 MNHNY, CDR2 SVGAGI (reference sequence). The trim removed 0 bases at V and 3 bases at J, leaving 7 bases unmatched. CDR3: CASSYSKTGAFYEQYF. In DNA, the CDR3 is TGTGCCAGCAGTTACTCGAAGACAGGGGCGTTCTACGAGCAGTACTTC.

The V and J genes are TRBV4-3 and TRBJ2-3; 10 bases are a match to TRBD2. The CDR3 has 15 amino acids. The trim removed 2 bases at V and 4 bases at J, leaving 3 bases unmatched. CDR1 LGHNA and CDR2 YSLEER come from the germline V gene. The CDR3 DNA is TGCGCCAGCAGCCAACAAGCGGGGGGGCCAGATACGCAGTATTTT. Translated: CASSQQAGGPDTQYF.

The chain joins TRBV7-2 to TRBJ2-3; possible D gene TRBD1, 6 bases. The ends were cut back, 5 bases at V and 9 bases at J, with 15 bases in the middle. This CDR3 is built from 13 residues. From germline, CDR1 is SGHTA and CDR2 FQGNSA. The CDR3 DNA is TGTGCCAGCAGCACTAACAGGGTTGGGACGCAGTATTTT. This encodes CASSTNRVGTQYF.

This chain links TRBV30 with TRBJ2-2; the match to TRBD2 covers 13 bases. Germline CDR1 and CDR2: GTSNPN and SVGIG (reference sequence). The CDR3 runs 12 residues. The CDR3 nucleotides are TGTGTCGGACTAGCGGGAGCCGGGGAGCTGTTTTTT. Translating gives CVGLAGAGELFF.

This clone has a handful of counts. V gene TRBV2 combines with J gene TRBJ2-1, with 12 bases aligning to TRBD2. The V and J ends lost 4 bases and 8 bases, in that order; junction bases with no gene match: 9. There are 16 residues in the CDR3. CDR1 is SNHLY, CDR2 FYNNEI, per germline. DNA for the CDR3: TGTGCCAGCAGTGCCTCTAGCGGGAGGGCCGGGGATGAGCAGTTCTTC. Protein: CASSASSGRAGDEQFF.

The chain recombines TRBV18 with TRBJ1-3; 7 positions match TRBD1. The CDR3 sequence is 14 residues long. V shed 3 bases and J 2 bases; nucleotides not matched to a gene: 1. CDR1 and CDR2 (germline): KGHSH, LQKENI. The DNA for the CDR3 is TGTGCCAGCTCACCCGGGACAGCTGGAAACACCATATATTTT. Protein: CASSPGTAGNTIYF.

This chain joins TRBV2 and TRBJ1-4; 9 nucleotides agree with TRBD1. Germline V CDR1 and CDR2: SNHLY, FYNNEI. This CDR3 is built from 14 residues. V gave up 6 bases and J gave up 6 bases; unmatched junction bases: 5. CDR3 sequence: CASREDRGDEKLFF. The CDR3 DNA is TGTGCCAGCAGGGAGGACAGGGGAGATGAAAAACTGTTTTTT.

DNA of the CDR3: TGTGCCAGCAGCTTGAACAGGGGACGGGTCACTGAAGCTTTCTTT. Its protein product is CASSLNRGRVTEAFF. The rearrangement joins TRBV13 to TRBJ1-1; 7 bases are a match to TRBD1. Germline V CDR1 and CDR2: PRHDT, FYEKMQ (reference sequence). The CDR3 covers 15 residues. Unmatched junction bases numbered 8, after V lost 3 bases and J lost 4 bases.

Here the CDR3 reads CASSEGRAGYTF. The CDR3 nucleotides read TGTGCCAGCAGTGAAGGCAGGGCTGGCTACACCTTC. The V and J genes are TRBV6-1 and TRBJ1-2; D may be TRBD1 (5 bases). The CDR3 consists of 12 residues. V lost 1 base and J 7 bases, leaving 7 bases between the germline ends. Germline V lookup: CDR1 MNHNS, CDR2 SASEGT.

The CDR3 coding sequence is TGCGCCAGCAGCGCTACAGGGGGCCAAGAGACCCAGTACTTC. This encodes CASSATGGQETQYF. The chain is built from TRBV5-1 and TRBJ2-5; 8 bases align to TRBD1. The CDR3 loop spans 14 amino acids. Looked up from germline, CDR1 is SGHRS and CDR2 is YFSETQ. V was pared by 4 bases and J by 1 base, with 3 bases of the junction left unmatched. Looking up the rest from reference TRBV5-1 and TRBJ2-5 gives the full variable domain: KAGVTQTPRYLIKTRGQQVTLSCSPISGHRSVSWYQQTPGQGLQFLFEYFSETQRNKGNFPGRFSGRQFSNSRSEMNVSTLELGDSALYLCASSATGGQETQYFGPGTRLLVL.

V is TRBV19 and J is TRBJ1-3, with 7 positions matching TRBD1. Unmatched junction bases numbered 7, after V lost 3 bases and J lost 2 bases. There are 16 residues in the CDR3. CDR1 and CDR2 from the germline V gene are LNHDA and SQIVND (reference sequence). CDR3 region: CASSMGTAATGNTIYF. In nucleotides, the CDR3 is TGTGCCAGTAGTATGGGGACAGCTGCCACTGGAAACACCATATATTTT.

The gene calls are TRBV11-2 and TRBJ1-1; D unresolved. CDR3 size: 14 residues. V was clipped by 4 bases and J by 5 bases, with 14 bases between them. Germline CDR1 and CDR2: SGHAT and FQNNGV. CDR3 coding DNA: TGTGCCAGCAGCTCCGTCCGGCGGGGTACTGAAGCTTTCTTT. Protein: CASSSVRRGTEAFF.

The chain links TRBV7-6 to TRBJ1-4; D may be TRBD1 (5 bases). The V gene's germline CDR1 is SGHVS and CDR2 FNYEAQ. This CDR3 is 15 amino acids long. V was pared by 4 bases and J by 3 bases, with 12 bases between. The CDR3 DNA follows: TGTGCCAGCAGCTGGGGGGGGAGGGCTAATGAAAAACTGTTTTTT. Its protein is CASSWGGRANEKLFF.

This chain uses TRBV2 with TRBJ2-4; D perhaps matches TRBD2 (6 bases). The CDR3 contains 17 residues. The germline CDR1 and CDR2 sequences are SNHLY and FYNNEI. Trimming left V 4 bases short and J 0 bases short, with 16 bases between. The CDR3 sequence: CASSVGGNPRAKNIQYF. CDR3 sequence (DNA): TGTGCCAGCAGTGTCGGGGGTAATCCACGAGCCAAAAACATTCAGTACTTC.

The V call is TRBV10-3, the J call TRBJ2-7; 9 nucleotides align to TRBD1. Germline-derived CDR1 and CDR2 are ENHRY and SYGVKD. With 4 bases clipped from V and 5 bases from J, the junction kept 6 bases outside the gene matches. The CDR3 loop spans 14 amino acids. CDR3 bases: TGTGCCATCAGTGCTGACAGGGGGTGGGACGAGCAGTACTTC. This sequence encodes CAISADRGWDEQYF.

V usage is TRBV28 and J usage is TRBJ2-2; 7 bases are shared with TRBD2. V was pared by 5 bases and J by 4 bases, with 16 bases of the junction left unmatched. Germline CDR1 and CDR2: MDHEN and SYDVKM. The CDR3 is 18 amino acids. This chain's CDR3 is CASSRQAGSSRGTGELFF. DNA of the CDR3: TGTGCCAGCAGTCGTCAAGCGGGGTCCTCCAGAGGCACCGGGGAGCTGTTTTTT.

The V gene is TRBV25-1, the J gene TRBJ2-1; D remains unclear. The CDR3 runs 14 residues. V was cut by 5 bases and J by 5 bases, with 13 bases left in between. Germline lookup yields CDR1 MGHDK and CDR2 SYGVNS. The chain's CDR3 is CASSHRLSDNEQFF. The CDR3 nucleotides read TGTGCCAGCAGTCACCGCCTGTCGGACAATGAGCAGTTCTTC. Full variable domain (remainder filled in from reference TRBV25-1 and TRBJ2-1): EADIYQTPRYLVIGTGKKITLECSQTMGHDKMYWYQQDPGMELHLIHYSYGVNSTEKGDLSSESTVSRIRTEHFPLTLESARPSHTSQYLCASSHRLSDNEQFFGPGTRLTVL.